The 10 T cell receptor beta chains presented below share a single source sample, sequenced in a study of cytomegalovirus exposure and HLA in healthy donors. With 60 Vbeta and 13 Jbeta primers, the PCR was carried out. Libraries were prepared by immunoSEQ multiplex PCR; TCRdb keeps only in-frame clonotypes and omits some of them. The data hold over 70,000 clones, with 80% observed a single time. Material for sequencing was PBMCs. Receptors were obtained from a man aged 18 to 35 in good health and CMV-seronegative.

The rearrangement links TRBV29-1 to TRBJ2-7; 8 positions match TRBD2. Looked up from germline, CDR1 is SQVTM and CDR2 is ANQGSEA. Trimming removed 2 bases from V and 6 bases from J; junction bases left unmatched: 6. The CDR3 has 13 amino acids. CDR3 amino acids: CSVEKGLVGEQYF. CDR3 in DNA: TGCAGCGTTGAAAAGGGACTAGTAGGCGAGCAGTACTTC.

The rearrangement joins TRBV6-5 to TRBJ1-2, with 8 bases identical to TRBD1. J gave up 8 bases and V 2 bases, and 10 bases lay outside the gene matches. Germline-derived CDR1 and CDR2 are MNHEY and SVGAGI. The CDR3 runs to 15 residues. CDR3 bases: TGTGCCAGCAGTTACCCCCCGGACAGGGCCTACGGCTACACCTTC. Amino acid sequence: CASSYPPDRAYGYTF.

V is TRBV5-1 and J is TRBJ2-5; TRBD2 matches 9 bases. The CDR3 sequence is 14 residues long. The germline gives CDR1 SGHRS, CDR2 YFSETQ. The J segment lost 4 bases and the V segment lost 4 bases, leaving 5 bases of the junction unmatched. The DNA of the CDR3 is TGCGCCAGCAGCCTTAGCGGGGGCCGAGAGACCCAGTACTTC. Protein product: CASSLSGGRETQYF.

The rearrangement uses TRBV5-1 and TRBJ2-7; possible D gene TRBD1, 5 bases. The CDR3 spans 14 residues. The V end was cut by 0 bases, the J end by 2 bases, with 9 bases between. Germline V lookup: CDR1 SGHRS, CDR2 YFSETQ. Here the CDR3 reads CASSLAPGTYEQYF. CDR3 nucleotides: TGCGCCAGCAGCTTGGCCCCAGGGACCTACGAGCAGTACTTC. Full variable domain (outside the CDR3, taken from reference TRBV5-1 and TRBJ2-7): KAGVTQTPRYLIKTRGQQVTLSCSPISGHRSVSWYQQTPGQGLQFLFEYFSETQRNKGNFPGRFSGRQFSNSRSEMNVSTLELGDSALYLCASSLAPGTYEQYFGPGTRLTVT.

V gene TRBV5-6 combines with J gene TRBJ2-1, with 8 bases that match TRBD1. Germline values: CDR1 SGHDT, CDR2 YYEEEE. V was clipped by 4 bases and J by 7 bases; unmatched bases: 7. The CDR3 sequence is 14 residues long. The CDR3 protein is CASSLQGGENEQFF. Here the CDR3 DNA reads TGTGCCAGCAGCCTACAGGGGGGTGAGAATGAGCAGTTCTTC.

V and J are TRBV6-5 and TRBJ2-1, with D perhaps TRBD2 (6 bases). The V end was cut by 5 bases, the J end by 3 bases, with 14 bases between. The CDR3 has 15 residues. Germline V CDR1 and CDR2: MNHEY, SVGAGI. CDR3 in DNA: TGTGCCAGCAGTGCGTCGGGGGACCTCTACAATGAGCAGTTCTTC. Protein sequence: CASSASGDLYNEQFF.

The V call is TRBV5-4, the J call TRBJ2-1; the D gene is possibly TRBD1 (6 bases). Trimming cost V 4 bases and J 5 bases, with 13 bases left between them. The germline gives CDR1 SGHNT, CDR2 YYREEE (reference sequence). The CDR3 has 14 amino acids. The CDR3 coding sequence is TGTGCCAGCAGCCAGCTAGGACAGAACAATGAGCAGTTCTTC. Protein sequence: CASSQLGQNNEQFF.

The rearrangement uses TRBV7-7 and TRBJ2-1; unclear D gene. Trimming took off 1 base at V and 9 bases at J, with 7 bases between the two ends. Germline CDR1 and CDR2: SSHAT and FNYEAQ (reference sequence). The length of the CDR3 is 12 residues. The CDR3 DNA reads TGTGCCAGCAGCTTAGGTGGCGGTGAGCAGTTCTTC. It is translated as CASSLGGGEQFF.

This clone was seen a few times. The V call is TRBV6-5, the J call TRBJ1-5; 7 bases align to TRBD1. CDR1 and CDR2 from the germline V gene are MNHEY and SVGAGI. Trimming cost V 10 bases and J 6 bases; bases outside gene matches: 9. This CDR3 comprises 13 residues. CDR3 region: CATQTGVGQPQHF. CDR3 bases: TGTGCCACCCAAACAGGGGTGGGTCAGCCCCAGCATTTT.

The count of this clone is one. The chain carries TRBV27 and TRBJ1-1, with a tentative D call TRBD1 (6 bases). Trimming stripped 5 bases from V and 4 bases from J, with 8 bases between. The CDR3 runs 12 residues. CDR1 is MNHEY, CDR2 SMNVEV, per germline (reference sequence). The CDR3 spells CASSTRGTEAFF. The CDR3, as DNA: TGTGCCAGCAGTACCAGGGGCACTGAAGCTTTCTTT.